These T cell receptor beta chains were read from a single sample in a study of T cell responses to AZD1222 COVID-19 vaccine. Measured with immunoSEQ multiplex PCR; TCRdb has only the in-frame clones, and not every one. This sample has about 120,000 clones, with 81% found just once. This specimen consisted of peripheral blood, obtained on day 0 of AZD1222 vaccination. The receptors here all came from an adult in good health. Both conserved end residues are part of each CDR3. D genes are given only for firm matches. Only part of the rows carry a size: once, few, many, or a class if the clone is expanded.

clone size: NA; D gene: TRBD1; V gene: TRBV19; J gene: TRBJ1-4; CDR3 DNA: TGTGCCAGCCAAGACAGGGGAGGGAGTGAAAAACTGTTTTTT; CDR3 protein: CASQDRGGSEKLFF
clone size: NA; D gene: NA; V gene: TRBV12-3/TRBV12-4; J gene: TRBJ2-7; CDR3 DNA: TGTGCCAGCAGTTTACTGCCCTCCTACGAGCAGTACTTC; CDR3 protein: CASSLLPSYEQYF
clone size: NA; D gene: NA; V gene: TRBV11-2; J gene: TRBJ2-2; CDR3 DNA: TGTGCCAGCAGCCCCCCAGCGAACACCGGGGAGCTGTTTTTT; CDR3 protein: CASSPPANTGELFF
clone size: NA; D gene: TRBD2; V gene: TRBV7-2; J gene: TRBJ2-1; CDR3 DNA: TGTGCCAGCAGCCTGGGACTACCTACACACAATGAGCAGTTCTTC; CDR3 protein: CASSLGLPTHNEQFF
clone size: NA; D gene: NA; V gene: TRBV7-2; J gene: TRBJ2-5; CDR3 DNA: TGTGCCAGCAGCCCGGAGGTCAGGGAGACCCAGTACTTC; CDR3 protein: CASSPEVRETQYF
clone size: NA; D gene: NA; V gene: TRBV10-3; J gene: TRBJ2-5; CDR3 DNA: TGTGCCATCAGTGTCGCGGCTATGCCGGCGGCATCTTCGGAGACCCAGTACTTC; CDR3 protein: CAISVAAMPAASSETQYF
clone size: NA; D gene: NA; V gene: TRBV4-3; J gene: TRBJ2-1; CDR3 DNA: TGCGCCAGCAGCCAGGACCACAGGGACGACGAGCAGTTCTTC; CDR3 protein: CASSQDHRDDEQFF
clone size: once; D gene: TRBD2; V gene: TRBV7-2; J gene: TRBJ2-3; CDR3 DNA: TGTGCCAGCAGTTTGGGACTAGGCCACACAGATACGCAGTATTTT; CDR3 protein: CASSLGLGHTDTQYF
clone size: once; D gene: TRBD1; V gene: TRBV2; J gene: TRBJ1-6; CDR3 DNA: TGTGCCAGCGGGGGACAGGGGAATAATTCACCCCTCCACTTT; CDR3 protein: CASGGQGNNSPLHF
clone size: NA; D gene: NA; V gene: TRBV28; J gene: TRBJ1-4; CDR3 DNA: TGTGCCAGCATCACAGGGTCGACTAATGAAAAACTGTTTTTT; CDR3 protein: CASITGSTNEKLFF
clone size: NA; D gene: NA; V gene: TRBV19; J gene: TRBJ1-1; CDR3 DNA: TGTGCCAGTAGTATAGTGAATATGAACACTGAAGCTTTCTTT; CDR3 protein: CASSIVNMNTEAFF
clone size: NA; D gene: TRBD2; V gene: TRBV18; J gene: TRBJ2-3; CDR3 DNA: TGTGCCAGCTCACCGAGACCGGGACTAGCTTTGACAGATACGCAGTATTTT; CDR3 protein: CASSPRPGLALTDTQYF
clone size: NA; D gene: NA; V gene: TRBV5-8; J gene: TRBJ2-1; CDR3 DNA: TGTGCCAGCAACCGGGGCCCGGGAGTCGCCTACAATGAGCAGTTCTTC; CDR3 protein: CASNRGPGVAYNEQFF
clone size: NA; D gene: TRBD2; V gene: TRBV13; J gene: TRBJ2-4; CDR3 DNA: TGTGCCAGCAGCCAAGGCGGGGGAACCAAAAACATTCAGTACTTC; CDR3 protein: CASSQGGGTKNIQYF
clone size: NA; D gene: NA; V gene: TRBV27; J gene: TRBJ1-1; CDR3 DNA: TGTGCCAGCATTCAGGGGAACCCGAACACTGAAGCTTTCTTT; CDR3 protein: CASIQGNPNTEAFF
clone size: NA; D gene: NA; V gene: TRBV20-1; J gene: TRBJ1-1; CDR3 DNA: TGCAGTGCTACCCCGGGAGTCGAAGCTTTCTTT; CDR3 protein: CSATPGVEAFF
clone size: NA; D gene: TRBD2; V gene: TRBV7-2; J gene: TRBJ2-2; CDR3 DNA: TGTACCAGCAGCCCCGGGGGGAACGCGAACACCGGGGAGCTGTTTTTT; CDR3 protein: CTSSPGGNANTGELFF
clone size: NA; D gene: NA; V gene: TRBV19; J gene: TRBJ2-4; CDR3 DNA: TGTGCCAGTAGTGAACGGAACATTCAGTACTTC; CDR3 protein: CASSERNIQYF
clone size: NA; D gene: TRBD1; V gene: TRBV28; J gene: TRBJ1-2; CDR3 DNA: TGTGCCAGCAGTTTAGGGGACAGGGTGGGGATCGGCTACACCTTC; CDR3 protein: CASSLGDRVGIGYTF
clone size: NA; D gene: TRBD1; V gene: TRBV19; J gene: TRBJ1-2; CDR3 DNA: TGTGCCAGTAGTCCCAGAGGGACAGGGTTTACCCTCTATGGCTACACCTTC; CDR3 protein: CASSPRGTGFTLYGYTF
clone size: NA; D gene: NA; V gene: TRBV2; J gene: TRBJ1-1; CDR3 DNA: TGTGCCAGCAGTGAGGGAGGAGACCCTTTCTTT; CDR3 protein: CASSEGGDPFF
clone size: NA; D gene: TRBD2; V gene: TRBV18; J gene: TRBJ2-2; CDR3 DNA: TGTGCCAGCTCACCTAGCCTAGCGGCGAACACCGGGGAGCTGTTTTTT; CDR3 protein: CASSPSLAANTGELFF
clone size: few; D gene: TRBD1; V gene: TRBV30; J gene: TRBJ1-5; CDR3 DNA: TGTGCCTGGGGCGGACAGGGAAATCAGCCCCAGCATTTT; CDR3 protein: CAWGGQGNQPQHF
clone size: NA; D gene: NA; V gene: TRBV28; J gene: TRBJ1-1; CDR3 DNA: TGTGCCAGCAGTTCGACAACGTCGAGGACTGAAGCTTTCTTT; CDR3 protein: CASSSTTSRTEAFF
clone size: many; D gene: NA; V gene: TRBV5-1; J gene: TRBJ2-7; CDR3 DNA: TGCGCCAGCAGCTTGGATGCCCTGGCCTACGAGCAGTACTTC; CDR3 protein: CASSLDALAYEQYF
clone size: NA; D gene: NA; V gene: TRBV5-1; J gene: TRBJ2-1; CDR3 DNA: TGCGCCAGCCACGCCCGGGGTCTCGAGCGCGATGAGCAGTTCTTC; CDR3 protein: CASHARGLERDEQFF
clone size: once; D gene: TRBD1; V gene: TRBV19; J gene: TRBJ1-5; CDR3 DNA: TGTGCCAGTAGTAAGGGACAGGGGGCGGGTCAGCCCCAGCATTTT; CDR3 protein: CASSKGQGAGQPQHF
clone size: once; D gene: TRBD1; V gene: TRBV28; J gene: TRBJ1-2; CDR3 DNA: TGTGCCAGCAGTTTTAGTAGTTTCTTAGGACAGGGGTATGGCTACACCTTC; CDR3 protein: CASSFSSFLGQGYGYTF
clone size: NA; D gene: NA; V gene: TRBV9; J gene: TRBJ1-3; CDR3 DNA: TGTGCCAGCAGCGTGGATGGACAGTACTCTGGAAACACCATATATTTT; CDR3 protein: CASSVDGQYSGNTIYF
clone size: NA; D gene: TRBD1; V gene: TRBV19; J gene: TRBJ1-2; CDR3 DNA: TGTGCCAGTAGCGATACAGGGGGCGCCTACTATGGCTACACCTTC; CDR3 protein: CASSDTGGAYYGYTF
clone size: NA; D gene: NA; V gene: TRBV5-1; J gene: TRBJ1-1; CDR3 DNA: TGCGCCAGCAGACTCGACAGTAGGGCTGAAGCTTTCTTT; CDR3 protein: CASRLDSRAEAFF
clone size: once; D gene: NA; V gene: TRBV7-8; J gene: TRBJ1-2; CDR3 DNA: TGTGCCAGCAGCTCCGGTTCGAGGTTCTATGGCTACACCTTC; CDR3 protein: CASSSGSRFYGYTF
clone size: NA; D gene: TRBD2; V gene: TRBV18; J gene: TRBJ2-2; CDR3 DNA: TGTGCCAGCTCACAAGAGCTAGCGGCAAACACCGGGGAGCTGTTTTTT; CDR3 protein: CASSQELAANTGELFF
clone size: few; D gene: NA; V gene: TRBV30; J gene: TRBJ1-5; CDR3 DNA: TGTGCCTGGAGTGTATTAGGGGCTGGGCAGCCCCAGCATTTT; CDR3 protein: CAWSVLGAGQPQHF
clone size: NA; D gene: NA; V gene: TRBV7-9; J gene: TRBJ2-7; CDR3 DNA: TGTGCCAGCAGCCGAAAGGGCTACGAGCAGTACTTC; CDR3 protein: CASSRKGYEQYF
clone size: NA; D gene: TRBD1; V gene: TRBV11-1; J gene: TRBJ1-2; CDR3 DNA: TGTGCCAGCAGCCGGAGACAGGGCGGAGGCTACACCTTC; CDR3 protein: CASSRRQGGGYTF
clone size: NA; D gene: TRBD1; V gene: TRBV28; J gene: TRBJ1-1; CDR3 DNA: TGTGCCAGCAGAAAAGGGACAGGGGGCACTGAAGCTTTCTTT; CDR3 protein: CASRKGTGGTEAFF
clone size: NA; D gene: TRBD1; V gene: TRBV2; J gene: TRBJ2-7; CDR3 DNA: TGTGCCAGCAGGACAACAGGGGGACACGAGCAGTACTTC; CDR3 protein: CASRTTGGHEQYF
clone size: NA; D gene: TRBD1; V gene: TRBV5-4; J gene: TRBJ2-5; CDR3 DNA: TGTGCCAGCAGCCCGGGACAGGATGGGACCCAGTACTTC; CDR3 protein: CASSPGQDGTQYF
clone size: many; D gene: TRBD2; V gene: TRBV6-2/TRBV6-3; J gene: TRBJ2-7; CDR3 DNA: TGTGCCAGCAGTTACTCACCGCGGACTAGACCCGAGCAGTACTTC; CDR3 protein: CASSYSPRTRPEQYF